This T cell receptor beta chain was recorded in a study of blood T cell repertoires in COVID-19. The data were produced by immunoSEQ multiplex PCR, yet TCRdb's version contains in-frame clones alone and is incomplete. The sample has fewer than 450,000 clones; less than 95% are singletons. Germline CDR1 is ENHRY and CDR2 is SYGVKD. The V end lost 0 bases, the J end lost 7 bases, and 9 bases lay between the germline ends. The CDR3 totals 13 residues. The chain has TRBV10-3 and TRBJ1-1, with D unresolved. The sample consisted of PBMCs or T cells enriched from blood (not recorded which). This TCR derives from a man younger than 35 who had recovered from COVID-19. CDR3 bases: TGTGCCATCAGTGAGTCGATGTCGGGTGAAGCTTTCTTT. Protein: CAISESMSGEAFF.